This passage covers 4 T cell receptor beta chains from one sample sequenced in a study of T cell repertoires in cytomegalovirus infection. A single record per CDR3 protein comes from TCRdb applying MiXCR to the reads. The sample comprises about 100,000 distinct CDR3 sequences, around 22% of which are singletons, and roughly 43% rests with the top ten. Material: CD8+ T cells from PBMCs. These receptors came from a human donor in good health (CMV status not recorded). Some clones in this sample may be carry-over from other donors' samples.

The sample holds a few counts of this clonotype. This chain connects TRBV6-5 to TRBJ2-1, with TRBD2 matching 7 bases. This CDR3 spans 16 amino acids. CDR1 and CDR2 (germline): MNHEY, SVGAGI. V shed 5 bases and J 8 bases; nucleotides not matched to a gene: 15. CDR3 in DNA: TGTGCCAGCAGTGGGGAGGAAGCGGGATTACGTGATGAGCAGTTCTTC. Encoded protein: CASSGEEAGLRDEQFF.

This clonotype was seen at least ten times. The chain carries TRBV20-1 and TRBJ1-3; D possibly corresponds to TRBD1 (6 bases). V dropped 8 bases and J dropped 0 bases, with 11 bases sitting between them. CDR3 length: 13 residues. Per germline, CDR1 DFQATT and CDR2 SNEGSKA (reference sequence). CDR3 sequence reads: CSLQGTSGNTIYF. DNA for the CDR3: TGCAGTCTACAGGGAACCTCTGGAAACACCATATATTTT.

This clonotype was counted many times. The CDR3 protein is CASSSPTSGGAGYNEQFF. The CDR3 bases are TGTGCCAGCAGCTCCCCGACTAGCGGGGGGGCCGGGTACAATGAGCAGTTCTTC. The chain is built from TRBV7-3 and TRBJ2-1; 14 nucleotides line up with TRBD2. Germline V CDR1 and CDR2: SGHTA, FQGTGA. This CDR3 has 18 amino acids. J gave up 4 bases and V 4 bases, and 9 bases lay outside the gene matches.

This clonotype has a handful of counts. The V gene is TRBV11-3, the J gene TRBJ1-1; D not certain. Germline CDR1 is SGHNT and CDR2 is YENEEA. V lost 0 bases, J lost 1 base, and 3 bases lay in between. The CDR3 length is 13 residues. This CDR3 is CASSLDQNTEAFF. The CDR3 coding sequence is TGTGCCAGCAGCTTAGACCAGAACACTGAAGCTTTCTTT.